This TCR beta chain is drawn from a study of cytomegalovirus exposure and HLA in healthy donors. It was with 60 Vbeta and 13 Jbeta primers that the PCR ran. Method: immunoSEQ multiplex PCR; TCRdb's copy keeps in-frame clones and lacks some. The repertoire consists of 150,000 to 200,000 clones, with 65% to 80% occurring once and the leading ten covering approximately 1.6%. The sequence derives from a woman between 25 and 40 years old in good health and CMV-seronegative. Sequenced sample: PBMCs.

The CDR3 spells CASSERTGSGNTIYF. In DNA form, the CDR3 reads TGTGCCAGCAGCGAAAGGACAGGCTCTGGAAACACCATATATTTT. The chain combines TRBV9 with TRBJ1-3, with TRBD1 matching 7 bases. The length of the CDR3 is 15 residues. Trimming at V came to 3 bases and at J to 0 bases, leaving 3 bases not matched to a gene. CDR1 and CDR2 (germline): SGDLS, YYNGEE.